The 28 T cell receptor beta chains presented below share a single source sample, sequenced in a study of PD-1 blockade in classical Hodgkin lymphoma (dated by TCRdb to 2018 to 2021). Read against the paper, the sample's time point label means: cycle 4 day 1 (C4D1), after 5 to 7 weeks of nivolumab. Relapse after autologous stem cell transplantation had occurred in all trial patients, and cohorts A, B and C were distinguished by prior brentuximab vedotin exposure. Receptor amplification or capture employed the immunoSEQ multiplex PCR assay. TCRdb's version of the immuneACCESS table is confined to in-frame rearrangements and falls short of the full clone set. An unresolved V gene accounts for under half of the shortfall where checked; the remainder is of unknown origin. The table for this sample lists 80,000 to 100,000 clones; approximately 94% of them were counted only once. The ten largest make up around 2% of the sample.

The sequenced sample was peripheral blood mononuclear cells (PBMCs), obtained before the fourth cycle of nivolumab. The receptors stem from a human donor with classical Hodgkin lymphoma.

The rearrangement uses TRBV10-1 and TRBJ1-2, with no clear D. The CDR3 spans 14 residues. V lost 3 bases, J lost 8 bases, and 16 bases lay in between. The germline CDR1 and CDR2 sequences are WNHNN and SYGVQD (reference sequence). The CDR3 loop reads CASSEGRLLSGYTF. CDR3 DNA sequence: TGCGCCAGCAGTGAAGGCAGACTGTTATCGGGCTACACCTTC.

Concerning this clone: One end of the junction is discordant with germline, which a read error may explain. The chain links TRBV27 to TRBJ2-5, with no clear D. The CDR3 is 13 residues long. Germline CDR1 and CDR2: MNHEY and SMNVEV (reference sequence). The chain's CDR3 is CARSYVYQETQYF. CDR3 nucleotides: TGTGCCCGCAGCTACGTGTACCAAGAGACCCAGTACTTC.

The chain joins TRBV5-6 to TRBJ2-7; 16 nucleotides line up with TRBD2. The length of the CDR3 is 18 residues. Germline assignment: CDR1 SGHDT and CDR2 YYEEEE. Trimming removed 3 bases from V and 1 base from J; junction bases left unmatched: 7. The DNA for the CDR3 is TGTGCCAGCAGCTCCGGGACTAGCGGGAGGGCATGGTCCTACGAGCAGTACTTC. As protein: CASSSGTSGRAWSYEQYF.

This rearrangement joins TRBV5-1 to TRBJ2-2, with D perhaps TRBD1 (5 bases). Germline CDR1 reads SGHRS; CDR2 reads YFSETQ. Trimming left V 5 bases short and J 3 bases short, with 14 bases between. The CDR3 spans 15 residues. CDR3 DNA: TGCGCCAGCAGTACAGGTGTCCTCGACACCGGGGAGCTGTTTTTT. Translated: CASSTGVLDTGELFF.

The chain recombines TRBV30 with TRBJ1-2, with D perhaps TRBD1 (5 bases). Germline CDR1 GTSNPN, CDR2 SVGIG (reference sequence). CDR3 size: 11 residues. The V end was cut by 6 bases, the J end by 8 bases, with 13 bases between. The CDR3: CACAEGIGYTF. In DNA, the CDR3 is TGTGCCTGCGCGGAGGGGATCGGCTACACCTTC.

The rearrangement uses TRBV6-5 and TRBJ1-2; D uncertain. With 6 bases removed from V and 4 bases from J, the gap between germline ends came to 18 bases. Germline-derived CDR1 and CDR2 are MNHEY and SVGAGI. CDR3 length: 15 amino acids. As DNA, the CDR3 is TGTGCCAGCAGGCCCCGGGTTTCAAGCGGCTATGGCTACACCTTC. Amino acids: CASRPRVSSGYGYTF.

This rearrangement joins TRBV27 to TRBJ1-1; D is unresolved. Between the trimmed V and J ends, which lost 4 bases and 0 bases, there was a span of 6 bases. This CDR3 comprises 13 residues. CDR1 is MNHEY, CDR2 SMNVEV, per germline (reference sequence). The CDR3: CASSYGMNTEAFF. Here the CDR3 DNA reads TGTGCCAGCAGTTATGGTATGAACACTGAAGCTTTCTTT.

CDR3 amino acids: CASRLAGLADYEQYF. The CDR3 DNA follows: TGTGCCAGCAGACTCGCGGGACTAGCGGACTACGAGCAGTACTTC. The chain links TRBV7-9 to TRBJ2-7, with 11 nucleotides matching TRBD2. This CDR3 has 15 amino acids. J lost 3 bases, V lost 6 bases, and 7 bases had no gene match. Germline values: CDR1 SEHNR, CDR2 FQNEAQ (reference sequence).

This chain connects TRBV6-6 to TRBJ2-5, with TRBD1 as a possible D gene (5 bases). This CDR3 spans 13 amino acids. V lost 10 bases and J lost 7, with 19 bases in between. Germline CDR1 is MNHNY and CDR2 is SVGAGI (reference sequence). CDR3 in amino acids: CATQGKARRTQYF. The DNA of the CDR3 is TGTGCCACCCAGGGTAAAGCGAGGCGGACCCAGTACTTC.

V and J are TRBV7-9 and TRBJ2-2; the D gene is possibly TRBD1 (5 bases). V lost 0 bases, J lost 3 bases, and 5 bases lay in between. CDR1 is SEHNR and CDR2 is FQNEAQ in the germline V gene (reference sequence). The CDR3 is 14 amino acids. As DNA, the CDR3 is TGTGCCAGCAGCTTAGCACAGGACACCGGGGAGCTGTTTTTT. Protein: CASSLAQDTGELFF.

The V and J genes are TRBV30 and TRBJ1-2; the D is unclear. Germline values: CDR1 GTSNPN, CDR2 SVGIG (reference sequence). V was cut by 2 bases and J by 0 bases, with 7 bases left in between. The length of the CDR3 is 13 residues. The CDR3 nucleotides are TGTGCCTGGAGTCGAGGTACTAACTATGGCTACACCTTC. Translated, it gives CAWSRGTNYGYTF.

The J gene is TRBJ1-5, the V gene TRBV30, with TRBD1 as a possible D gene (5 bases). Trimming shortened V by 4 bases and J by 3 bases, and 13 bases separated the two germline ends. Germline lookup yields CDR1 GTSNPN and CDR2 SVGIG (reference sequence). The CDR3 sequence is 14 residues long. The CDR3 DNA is TGTGCCTGGACCCCGGGACTGGTCAATCAGCCCCAGCATTTT. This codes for CAWTPGLVNQPQHF.

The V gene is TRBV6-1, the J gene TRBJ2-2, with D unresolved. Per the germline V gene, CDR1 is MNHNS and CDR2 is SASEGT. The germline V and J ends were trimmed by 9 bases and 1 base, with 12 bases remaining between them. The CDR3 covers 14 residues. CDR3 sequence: CASSWVLNTGELFF. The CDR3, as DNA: TGTGCCAGTTCATGGGTCCTGAACACCGGGGAGCTGTTTTTT.

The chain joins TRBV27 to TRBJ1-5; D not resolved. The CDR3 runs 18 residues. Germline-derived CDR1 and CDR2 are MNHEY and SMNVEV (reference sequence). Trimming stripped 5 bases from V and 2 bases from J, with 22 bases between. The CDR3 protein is CASSPLGGIGFGNQPQHF. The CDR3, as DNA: TGTGCCAGCAGTCCCCTAGGCGGAATAGGGTTTGGCAATCAGCCCCAGCATTTT.

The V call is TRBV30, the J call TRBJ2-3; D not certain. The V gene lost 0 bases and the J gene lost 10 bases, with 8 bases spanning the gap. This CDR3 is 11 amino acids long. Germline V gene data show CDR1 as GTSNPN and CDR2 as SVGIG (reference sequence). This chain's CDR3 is CAWSVGLAQYF. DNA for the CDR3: TGTGCCTGGAGTGTAGGGTTGGCGCAGTATTTT.

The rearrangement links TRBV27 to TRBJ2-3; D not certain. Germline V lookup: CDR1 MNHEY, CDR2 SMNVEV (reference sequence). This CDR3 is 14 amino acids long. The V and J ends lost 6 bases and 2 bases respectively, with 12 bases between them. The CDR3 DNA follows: TGTGCCAGCAGATGGAGCGAAACCACAGATACGCAGTATTTT. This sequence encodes CASRWSETTDTQYF.

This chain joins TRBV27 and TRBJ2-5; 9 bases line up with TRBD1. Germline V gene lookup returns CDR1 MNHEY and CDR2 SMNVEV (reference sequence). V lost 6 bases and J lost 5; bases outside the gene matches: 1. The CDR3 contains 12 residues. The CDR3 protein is CASRGQGETQYF. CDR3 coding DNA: TGTGCCAGCAGGGGACAGGGTGAGACCCAGTACTTC.

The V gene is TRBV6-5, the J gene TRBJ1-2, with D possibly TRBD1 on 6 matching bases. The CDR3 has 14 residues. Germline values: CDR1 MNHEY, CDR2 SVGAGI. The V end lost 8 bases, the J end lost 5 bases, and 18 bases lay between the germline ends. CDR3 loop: CASSMEGGKYGYTF. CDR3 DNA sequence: TGTGCCAGCTCAATGGAGGGGGGTAAATATGGCTACACCTTC.

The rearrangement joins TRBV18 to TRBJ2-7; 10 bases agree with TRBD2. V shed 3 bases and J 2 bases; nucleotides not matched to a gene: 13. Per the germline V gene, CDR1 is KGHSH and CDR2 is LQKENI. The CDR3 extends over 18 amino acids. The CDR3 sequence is CASSPRTSGVGTPYEQYF. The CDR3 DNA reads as TGTGCCAGCTCACCCAGGACTAGCGGAGTGGGGACCCCCTACGAGCAGTACTTC. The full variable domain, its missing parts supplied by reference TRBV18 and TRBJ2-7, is NAGVMQNPRHLVRRRGQEARLRCSPMKGHSHVYWYRQLPEEGLKFMVYLQKENIIDESGMPKERFSAEFPKEGPSILRIQQVVRGDSAAYFCASSPRTSGVGTPYEQYFGPGTRLTVT.

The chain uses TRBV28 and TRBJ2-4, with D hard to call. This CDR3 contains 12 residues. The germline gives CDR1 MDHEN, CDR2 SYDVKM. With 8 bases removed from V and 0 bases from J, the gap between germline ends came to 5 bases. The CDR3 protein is CASYQAKNIQYF. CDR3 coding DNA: TGTGCCAGCTACCAAGCCAAAAACATTCAGTACTTC. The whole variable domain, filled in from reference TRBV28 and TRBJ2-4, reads DVKVTQSSRYLVKRTGEKVFLECVQDMDHENMFWYRQDPGLGLRLIYFSYDVKMKEKGDIPEGYSVSREKKERFSLILESASTNQTSMYLCASYQAKNIQYFGAGTRLSVL.

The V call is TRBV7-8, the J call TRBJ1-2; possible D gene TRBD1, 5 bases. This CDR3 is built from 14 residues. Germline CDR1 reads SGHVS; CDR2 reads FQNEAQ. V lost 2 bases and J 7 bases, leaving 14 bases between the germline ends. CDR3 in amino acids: CASSLSQVGGGYTF. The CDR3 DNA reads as TGTGCCAGCAGCTTAAGCCAGGTGGGGGGTGGCTACACCTTC.

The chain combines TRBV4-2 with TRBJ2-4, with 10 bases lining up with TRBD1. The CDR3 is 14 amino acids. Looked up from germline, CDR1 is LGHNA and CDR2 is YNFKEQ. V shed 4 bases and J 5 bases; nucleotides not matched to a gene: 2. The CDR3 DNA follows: TGTGCCAGCAGCCGGACAGGGGGGGAAAACATTCAGTACTTC. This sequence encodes CASSRTGGENIQYF.

CDR3 DNA sequence: TGCGCCAGCAGCCTCCGGACAGGGTTCACAGATACGCAGTATTTT. Translation: CASSLRTGFTDTQYF. The chain combines TRBV5-1 with TRBJ2-3; 8 bases line up with TRBD1. The ends lost 4 bases at V and 2 bases at J; junction bases unmatched: 6. The CDR3 is 15 amino acids. The V gene's germline CDR1 is SGHRS and CDR2 YFSETQ. Based on the CDR3 plus reference TRBV5-1 and TRBJ2-3, the full variable domain is KAGVTQTPRYLIKTRGQQVTLSCSPISGHRSVSWYQQTPGQGLQFLFEYFSETQRNKGNFPGRFSGRQFSNSRSEMNVSTLELGDSALYLCASSLRTGFTDTQYFGPGTRLTVL.

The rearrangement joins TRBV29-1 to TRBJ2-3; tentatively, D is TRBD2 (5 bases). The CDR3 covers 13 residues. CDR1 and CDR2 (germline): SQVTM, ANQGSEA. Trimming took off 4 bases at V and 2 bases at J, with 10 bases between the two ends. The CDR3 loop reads CSVAGRVTDTQYF. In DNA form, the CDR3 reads TGCAGCGTTGCTGGGCGGGTCACAGATACGCAGTATTTT.

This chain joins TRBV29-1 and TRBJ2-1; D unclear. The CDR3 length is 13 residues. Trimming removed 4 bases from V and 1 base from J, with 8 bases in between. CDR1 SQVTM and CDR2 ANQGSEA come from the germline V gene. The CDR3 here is CSVGSLSYNEQFF. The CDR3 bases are TGCAGCGTTGGAAGCCTGTCCTACAATGAGCAGTTCTTC.

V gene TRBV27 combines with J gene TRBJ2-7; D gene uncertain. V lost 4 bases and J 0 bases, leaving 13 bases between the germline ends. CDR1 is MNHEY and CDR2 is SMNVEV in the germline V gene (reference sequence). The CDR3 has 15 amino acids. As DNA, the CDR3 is TGTGCCAGCAGTTATAGGAGCGTCAACTCCTACGAGCAGTACTTC. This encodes CASSYRSVNSYEQYF.

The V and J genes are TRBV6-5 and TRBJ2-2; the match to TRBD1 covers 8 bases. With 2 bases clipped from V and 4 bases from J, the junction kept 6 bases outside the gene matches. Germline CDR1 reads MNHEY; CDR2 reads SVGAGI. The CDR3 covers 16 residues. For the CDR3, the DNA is TGTGCCAGCAGTTACAGGACAGGGCGAGGCACCGGGGAGCTGTTTTTT. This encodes CASSYRTGRGTGELFF.

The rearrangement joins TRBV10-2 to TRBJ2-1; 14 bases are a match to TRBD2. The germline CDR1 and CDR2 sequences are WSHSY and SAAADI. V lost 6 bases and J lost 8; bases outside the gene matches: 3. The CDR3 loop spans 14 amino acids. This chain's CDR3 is CASRGLAGDDEQFF. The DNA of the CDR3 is TGCGCCAGCAGGGGACTAGCGGGAGACGATGAGCAGTTCTTC.